The 20 T cell receptor beta chains reported below all come from one sample, sequenced in a study of identical twins. Via MiXCR, TCRdb re-called the 5' RACE reads, giving one row per CDR3 protein. This table has around 960,000 distinct CDR3 sequences, 9% to 15% appearing once. This sample was also put to use in a study of yellow fever vaccine responses in identical twins.

Material for sequencing was PBMCs. The receptors were gathered from a young woman in good health.

This clonotype was counted between two and nine times. V and J are TRBV12-3 or TRBV12-4 and TRBJ1-6, with D unresolved. Trimming took 6 bases from V and 11 from J, leaving 11 bases between them. The CDR3 extends over 12 amino acids. The CDR3 sequence is CASSPGYPPLHF. As DNA, the CDR3 is TGTGCCAGCAGCCCTGGATATCCACCCCTCCACTTT.

This clonotype was found many times. The chain couples TRBV6-6 to TRBJ2-1; D possibly corresponds to TRBD1 (5 bases). This CDR3 has 13 amino acids. Germline V CDR1 and CDR2: MNHNY, SVGAGI (reference sequence). Trimming removed 6 bases at V and 0 bases at J, with 6 bases between. DNA for the CDR3: TGTGCCAGCAGGACAGTCTCCTACAATGAGCAGTTCTTC. It encodes CASRTVSYNEQFF.

This clonotype was detected ten times or more. The CDR3 DNA follows: TGTGCCAGCAGATCGAGAGCGGGGGGGGGTGAGCAGTTCTTC. Encoded protein: CASRSRAGGGEQFF. The chain combines TRBV27 with TRBJ2-1; TRBD2 agrees at 10 bases. Losses at the gene ends were 6 bases for V and 9 bases for J; bases not matched to a gene: 8. Germline CDR1 is MNHEY and CDR2 is SMNVEV (reference sequence). The CDR3 extends over 14 amino acids.

The chain combines TRBV29-1 with TRBJ2-2, with D unresolved. Trimming cost V 3 bases and J 7 bases, with 18 bases left between them. Germline CDR1 reads SQVTM; CDR2 reads ANQGSEA. The CDR3 is 15 amino acids. Here the CDR3 reads CSVEVRSARSGELFF. CDR3 DNA sequence: TGCAGCGTTGAGGTCCGGTCGGCTCGGAGCGGGGAGCTGTTTTTT.

This chain connects TRBV7-2 to TRBJ2-2; D may be TRBD2 (5 bases). The ends were cut back, 5 bases at V and 2 bases at J, with 12 bases in the middle. The length of the CDR3 is 15 residues. The V gene's germline CDR1 is SGHTA and CDR2 FQGNSA. CDR3: CASSPDFLNTGELFF. CDR3 coding DNA: TGTGCCAGCAGCCCGGACTTCCTAAACACCGGGGAGCTGTTTTTT.

This clonotype was counted a few times. V is TRBV12-3 or TRBV12-4 and J is TRBJ1-6; no definite D call. Trimming left V 2 bases short and J 0 bases short, with 8 bases between. CDR3 length: 16 residues. The CDR3 is CASSLKSGSYNSPLHF. CDR3 nucleotide sequence: TGTGCCAGCAGTTTAAAGAGTGGCTCCTATAATTCACCCCTCCACTTT.

The J gene is TRBJ2-2, the V gene TRBV7-3; D is undetermined. The CDR3 loop spans 13 amino acids. Between the trimmed V and J ends, which lost 5 bases and 2 bases, there was a span of 6 bases. CDR1 SGHTA and CDR2 FQGTGA come from the germline V gene. Here the CDR3 DNA reads TGTGCCAGCAGCCAATACAACACCGGGGAGCTGTTTTTT. Protein product: CASSQYNTGELFF.

This clonotype was recorded a few times. This chain connects TRBV6-2 or TRBV6-3 to TRBJ2-5; 8 bases align to TRBD1. This CDR3 region has 16 residues. Germline loops: CDR1 MNHEY, CDR2 SVGEGT. J was trimmed by 9 bases and V by 7 bases; bases with no gene match: 19. For the CDR3, the DNA is TGTGCCAGCACCACCAACCAGGGGGCATACCCACGGGCCCAGTACTTC. Translation: CASTTNQGAYPRAQYF.

A few counts support this clonotype. The rearrangement uses TRBV3-1 and TRBJ2-1; TRBD2 agrees at 10 bases. The trim removed 1 base at V and 8 bases at J, leaving 5 bases unmatched. Germline V gene lookup returns CDR1 LGHDT and CDR2 YNNKEL (reference sequence). This CDR3 is 15 amino acids long. Here the CDR3 reads CASSQVLAGMDEQFF. CDR3 nucleotides: TGTGCCAGCAGCCAAGTACTAGCGGGAATGGATGAGCAGTTCTTC.

Many counts were recorded for this clonotype. V usage is TRBV12-3 or TRBV12-4 and J usage is TRBJ2-1; D is uncertain. V lost 3 bases and J lost 5, with 8 bases in between. The CDR3 covers 13 residues. The chain's CDR3 is CASSFALDNEQFF. Here the CDR3 DNA reads TGTGCCAGCAGTTTCGCTCTAGACAATGAGCAGTTCTTC.

This clonotype was observed a single time. The V gene is TRBV4-2, the J gene TRBJ2-2; D is possibly TRBD2 (5 bases). CDR1 is LGHNA and CDR2 is YNFKEQ in the germline V gene. There are 15 residues in the CDR3. Trimming pared 7 bases from V and 0 bases from J, leaving 12 bases between. In DNA, the CDR3 is TGTGCCAGCAATATTCCGGGGACGAACACCGGGGAGCTGTTTTTT. This encodes CASNIPGTNTGELFF.

The sample holds many counts of this clonotype. The chain is built from TRBV27 and TRBJ2-1, with TRBD2 matching 13 bases. The CDR3 has 16 amino acids. Germline V gene data show CDR1 as MNHEY and CDR2 as SMNVEV (reference sequence). J gave up 6 bases and V 5 bases, and 7 bases lay outside the gene matches. The CDR3 loop is CASSLGLAGVVNEQFF. For the CDR3, the DNA is TGTGCCAGCAGTCTCGGACTAGCGGGAGTTGTCAATGAGCAGTTCTTC.

The table lists this clonotype with many counts. The chain links TRBV15 to TRBJ2-1; D gene unclear. The CDR3 covers 14 residues. Per germline, CDR1 LNHNV and CDR2 YYDKDF (reference sequence). The germline V and J ends were trimmed by 3 bases and 4 bases, with 10 bases remaining between them. DNA of the CDR3: TGTGCCACCAGCAGGGACGGAGTTTACAATGAGCAGTTCTTC. Translation gives CATSRDGVYNEQFF. Full variable domain (outside the CDR3, taken from reference TRBV15 and TRBJ2-1): DAMVIQNPRYQVTQFGKPVTLSCSQTLNHNVMYWYQQKSSQAPKLLFHYYDKDFNNEADTPDNFQSRRPNTSFCFLDIRSPGLGDTAMYLCATSRDGVYNEQFFGPGTRLTVL.

The genes are TRBV3-1 and TRBJ2-1; D is ambiguous. The length of the CDR3 is 12 residues. V lost 1 base and J 8 bases, leaving 6 bases between the germline ends. Germline V gene sequence: CDR1 LGHDT, CDR2 YNNKEL (reference sequence). The chain's CDR3 is CASSQGSHEQFF. The CDR3 DNA reads TGTGCCAGCAGCCAAGGGTCCCATGAGCAGTTCTTC.

The gene calls are TRBV28 and TRBJ2-2, with D possibly called TRBD1 or TRBD2 (5 bases each). V shed 6 bases and J shed 3 bases, with 17 bases lying between them. The CDR3 runs to 16 residues. Germline CDR1 reads MDHEN; CDR2 reads SYDVKM. The CDR3: CASSDRDVRDTGELFF. In DNA, the CDR3 is TGTGCCAGCAGCGACCGGGACGTACGGGACACCGGGGAGCTGTTTTTT. The whole variable domain, filled in from reference TRBV28 and TRBJ2-2, reads DVKVTQSSRYLVKRTGEKVFLECVQDMDHENMFWYRQDPGLGLRLIYFSYDVKMKEKGDIPEGYSVSREKKERFSLILESASTNQTSMYLCASSDRDVRDTGELFFGEGSRLTVL.

This clonotype was detected only a few times. The rearrangement uses TRBV3-1 and TRBJ2-3; D remains ambiguous. CDR3 length: 16 residues. Germline V CDR1 and CDR2: LGHDT, YNNKEL (reference sequence). Trimming took 4 bases from V and 7 from J, leaving 21 bases between them. CDR3 bases: TGTGCCAGCAGCCTCGGCGTTGGGCCTAGTCGGAATACGCAGTATTTT. Its translation: CASSLGVGPSRNTQYF.

Only a few counts were recorded for this clonotype. The DNA for the CDR3 is TGTGCCAGCAGTTATAGTGCGCTAGCTGAGCAGTTCTTC. Its protein is CASSYSALAEQFF. The chain couples TRBV6-2 or TRBV6-3 to TRBJ2-1, with D maybe TRBD2 (5 bases). V lost 3 bases and J lost 9, with 12 bases in between. The length of the CDR3 is 13 residues. Germline-derived CDR1 and CDR2 are MNHEY and SVGEGT.

The rearrangement uses TRBV5-1 and TRBJ2-3; possibly TRBD2 for D (7 bases). Germline-derived CDR1 and CDR2 are SGHRS and YFSETQ. The CDR3 consists of 14 residues. The V gene lost 4 bases and the J gene lost 2 bases, with 11 bases spanning the gap. CDR3 coding DNA: TGCGCCAGCAGCGGTGGGGGGGCCACAGATACGCAGTATTTT. Translation gives CASSGGGATDTQYF.

The rearrangement uses TRBV12-3 or TRBV12-4 and TRBJ2-3, with TRBD2 matching 11 bases. V dropped 3 bases and J dropped 5; count of bases not matched to a gene: 10. This CDR3 contains 17 residues. CDR3: CASSFWLAGGGRDTQYF. As DNA, the CDR3 is TGTGCCAGCAGTTTTTGGCTAGCGGGAGGTGGCAGAGATACGCAGTATTTT.

CDR3 DNA: TGTGCCAGCAGTCGACCGGACAGGGGCCTTAATCAGCCCCAGCATTTT. Its translation: CASSRPDRGLNQPQHF. This chain links TRBV12-3 or TRBV12-4 with TRBJ1-5, with 9 bases that match TRBD1. This CDR3 has 16 residues. The J segment lost 4 bases and the V segment lost 5 bases, leaving 9 bases of the junction unmatched.